This entry lists 5 T cell receptor beta chains sequenced from one sample in a study of cytomegalovirus exposure and HLA in healthy donors (dated by TCRdb to about 2017). Preparation of the library involved the immunoSEQ multiplex PCR assay. A mixture of 60 forward primers for TCR Vbeta segments and 13 reverse primers for TCR Jbeta segments was used in the multiplex PCR. TCRdb stores this immuneACCESS table with in-frame sequences only. Part of the clones is absent; in the studies checked, under half of the shortfall reflects unresolved V genes, and no reason is known for the rest. Present in this sample are some 190,000 clones, just under 75% of which were seen just once. Under 5% of the sample belongs to the ten largest clones. The source material was PBMCs. The receptors were gathered from a man between 25 and 39 years old in good health and CMV-seropositive.

The genes are TRBV6-5 and TRBJ2-7, with D possibly matching TRBD1 (5 bases). Germline V gene lookup returns CDR1 MNHEY and CDR2 SVGAGI. This CDR3 has 16 residues. Trimming took off 0 bases at V and 2 bases at J, with 14 bases between the two ends. CDR3 DNA: TGTGCCAGCAGTTACTCGGTGGGGCCTGTTCCCTACGAGCAGTACTTC. Its translation is CASSYSVGPVPYEQYF.

The chain employs TRBV30 and TRBJ2-3, with D uncertain. There are 12 residues in the CDR3. V was clipped by 0 bases and J by 6 bases, with 7 bases between them. Germline V lookup: CDR1 GTSNPN, CDR2 SVGIG (reference sequence). As DNA, the CDR3 is TGTGCCTGGAGTGTATATTCCGATACGCAGTATTTT. This encodes CAWSVYSDTQYF.

This clone was picked up a small number of times. The V and J genes are TRBV14 and TRBJ1-1, with 10 positions matching TRBD1. The CDR3 totals 19 residues. Germline trimming cut 4 bases from V and 1 base from J; bases unmatched to any gene: 15. Per germline, CDR1 SGHDN and CDR2 FVKESK. The CDR3 DNA is TGTGCCAGCAGCCCCCCTTTTCCGGGACAGGGGACCCCGAACACTGAAGCTTTCTTT. This codes for CASSPPFPGQGTPNTEAFF.

This chain links TRBV6-5 with TRBJ2-3; D perhaps matches TRBD2 (6 bases). The CDR3 length is 15 residues. Germline V CDR1 and CDR2: MNHEY, SVGAGI. Trimming removed 5 bases from V and 1 base from J, with 13 bases in between. CDR3 sequence: CASSRTGLRTDTQYF. DNA of the CDR3: TGTGCCAGCAGTAGAACGGGACTCCGCACAGATACGCAGTATTTT.

The chain carries TRBV6-1 and TRBJ2-7; D is possibly TRBD2 (6 bases). V was shortened by 6 bases and J by 0 bases, with 12 bases between the two germline ends. CDR1 is MNHNS, CDR2 SASEGT, per germline. The CDR3 sequence is 14 residues long. CDR3 coding DNA: TGTGCCAGCAGGCGGGGCAGGGCCTCCTACGAGCAGTACTTC. Amino acids: CASRRGRASYEQYF.